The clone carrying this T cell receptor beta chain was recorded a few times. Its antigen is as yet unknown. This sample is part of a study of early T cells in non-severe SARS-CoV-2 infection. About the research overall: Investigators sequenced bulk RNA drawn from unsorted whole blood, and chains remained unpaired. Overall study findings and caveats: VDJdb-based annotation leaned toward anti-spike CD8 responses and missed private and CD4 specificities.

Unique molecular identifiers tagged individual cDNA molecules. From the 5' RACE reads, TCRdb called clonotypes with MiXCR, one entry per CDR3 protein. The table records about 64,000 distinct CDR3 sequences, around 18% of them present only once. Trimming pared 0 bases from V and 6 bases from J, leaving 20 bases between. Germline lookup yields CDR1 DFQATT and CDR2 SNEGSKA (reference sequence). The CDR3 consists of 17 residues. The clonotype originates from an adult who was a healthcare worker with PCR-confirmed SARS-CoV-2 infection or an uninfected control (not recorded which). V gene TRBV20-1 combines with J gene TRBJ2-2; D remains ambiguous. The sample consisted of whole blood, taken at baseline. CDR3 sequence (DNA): TGCAGTGCTAGAGATAAGGCAGGCGGCTCGTGGGCCGGGGAGCTGTTTTTT. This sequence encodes CSARDKAGGSWAGELFF.